One T cell receptor (beta chain) is described in this entry. Clones were read by immunoSEQ multiplex PCR, and TCRdb kept only the in-frame ones, dropping some. The table records 650,000 to 800,000 clones, over 80% of them present only once. The data are from a study of blood T cell repertoires in COVID-19. This CDR3 is built from 15 residues. The V and J ends lost 2 bases and 1 base respectively, with 9 bases between them. Germline assignment: CDR1 MNHNY and CDR2 SVGAGI (reference sequence). V is TRBV6-6 and J is TRBJ1-3; D remains unclear. The sequenced material came from peripheral blood. This TCR derives from a young woman with acute or convalescent COVID-19. The DNA for the CDR3 is TGTGCCAGCAGTTACCCTTCTAGTTCTGGAAACACCATATATTTT. Translation gives CASSYPSSSGNTIYF.